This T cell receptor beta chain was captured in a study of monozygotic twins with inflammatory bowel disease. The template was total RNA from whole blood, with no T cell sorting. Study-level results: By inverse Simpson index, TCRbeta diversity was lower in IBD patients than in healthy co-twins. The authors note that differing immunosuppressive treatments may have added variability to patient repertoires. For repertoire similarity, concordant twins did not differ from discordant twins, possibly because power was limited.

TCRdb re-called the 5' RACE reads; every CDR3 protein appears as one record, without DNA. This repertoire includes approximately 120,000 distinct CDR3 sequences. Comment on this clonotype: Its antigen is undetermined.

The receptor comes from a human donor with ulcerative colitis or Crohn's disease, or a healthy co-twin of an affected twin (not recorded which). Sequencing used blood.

CDR3: CASSFVRSFSSYEQYF. The rearrangement links TRBV5-1 to TRBJ2-7. This CDR3 contains 16 residues. Germline V CDR1 and CDR2: SGHRS, YFSETQ.